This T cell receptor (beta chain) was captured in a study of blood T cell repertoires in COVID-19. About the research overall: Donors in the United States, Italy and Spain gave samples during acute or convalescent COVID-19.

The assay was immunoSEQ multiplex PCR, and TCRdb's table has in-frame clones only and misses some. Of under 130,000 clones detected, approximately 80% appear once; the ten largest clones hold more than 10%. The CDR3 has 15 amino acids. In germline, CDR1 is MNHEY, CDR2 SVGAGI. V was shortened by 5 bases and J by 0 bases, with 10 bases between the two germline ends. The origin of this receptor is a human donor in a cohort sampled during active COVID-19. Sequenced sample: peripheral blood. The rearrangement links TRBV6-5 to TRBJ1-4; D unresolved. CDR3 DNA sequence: TGTGCCAGCAGTCGAAACATTGCAACTAATGAAAAACTGTTTTTT. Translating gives CASSRNIATNEKLFF.